This T cell receptor beta chain was sequenced during a study of neurological immune-mediated disorders. Study details: Of 34 multiple sclerosis patients, some 30 were relapsing-remitting and 3 secondary progressive.

This clonotype was counted ten times or more. Sequencing of 15-18 subjects in each run yielded over 160 million TCR-beta sequences. A single record per CDR3 protein comes from TCRdb applying MiXCR to the 5' RACE reads. This sample has under 75,000 distinct CDR3 sequences, with 2.5% to 4% found just once. Unsorted libraries were prepared from 2 million PBMCs that had been stored at -80 C. Germline assignment: CDR1 SQVTM and CDR2 ANQGSEA. With 3 bases removed from V and 6 bases from J, the gap between germline ends came to 11 bases. This CDR3 comprises 12 residues. This chain links TRBV29-1 with TRBJ1-1, with D possibly being TRBD1 (6 bases). This TCR was sampled from a woman aged 45-59 years with multiple sclerosis. The material sequenced was PBMCs. CDR3 protein: CSVDEGVSEAFF. The CDR3 nucleotides read TGCAGCGTTGATGAGGGGGTATCTGAAGCTTTCTTT.